One sample yielded the 16 T cell receptor beta chains listed below, sequenced in a study of spatial heterogeneity in lung cancer. Documented time point: blood at routine non-recurrence follow-up after resection. Extraction of whole RNA from tumor, nontumor lung or frozen PBMC preceded unsorted sequencing. MiXCR was run by TCRdb on the 5' RACE reads, yielding one entry per CDR3 protein. The sample gives about 52,000 distinct CDR3 sequences, roughly 7.4% of which show up once; approximately 40% is in the top ten. Source: PBMCs, taken at follow-up. These receptors were taken from a female donor with early-stage non-small cell lung cancer.

This clonotype has more than one count but fewer than ten. The V and J genes are TRBV7-2 and TRBJ2-3; no firm D call. The CDR3 spans 13 residues. Trimming pared 3 bases from V and 2 bases from J, leaving 6 bases between. Germline V gene sequence: CDR1 SGHTA, CDR2 FQGNSA. This CDR3 reads CASSLIFTDTQYF. Here the CDR3 DNA reads TGTGCCAGCAGCTTGATATTCACAGATACGCAGTATTTT.

This clonotype has only a few counts. The gene calls are TRBV20-1 and TRBJ2-7; the match to TRBD1 covers 9 bases. The length of the CDR3 is 14 residues. The germline CDR1 and CDR2 sequences are DFQATT and SNEGSKA (reference sequence). The V gene end was trimmed by 6 bases and the J gene end by 0 bases; junction bases not matched to a gene: 6. The chain's CDR3 is CSAPDRGSSYEQYF. CDR3 in DNA: TGCAGTGCCCCTGACAGGGGGAGCTCCTACGAGCAGTACTTC.

This clonotype was counted a few times. The chain has TRBV24-1 and TRBJ2-3; 10 bases are a match to TRBD1. CDR3 length: 16 amino acids. Losses at the gene ends were 3 bases for V and 4 bases for J; bases not matched to a gene: 6. Germline V CDR1 and CDR2: KGHDR, SFDVKD. CDR3 sequence: CATSDPDRGHADTQYF. The CDR3 nucleotides are TGTGCCACCAGTGATCCAGACAGGGGGCACGCAGATACGCAGTATTTT.

The rearrangement joins TRBV3-1 to TRBJ2-5, with D possibly being TRBD2 (6 bases). The V and J ends lost 3 bases and 3 bases respectively, with 8 bases between them. The CDR3 covers 13 residues. Germline CDR1 reads LGHDT; CDR2 reads YNNKEL (reference sequence). CDR3 DNA: TGTGCCAGCAGCCAGCGGGGCGAAGAGACCCAGTACTTC. Translated, it gives CASSQRGEETQYF.

This clonotype was seen a handful of times. Here the CDR3 reads CASSPQGSGSSPLHF. The CDR3 DNA follows: TGTGCCAGCAGCCCTCAGGGCTCTGGAAGCTCACCCCTCCACTTT. The V and J genes are TRBV12-3 or TRBV12-4 and TRBJ1-6; maybe TRBD1 (5 bases). Trimming took 6 bases from V and 10 from J, leaving 19 bases between them. The CDR3 contains 15 residues.

This clonotype was counted many times. The chain combines TRBV7-6 with TRBJ2-7; possibly TRBD1 for D (5 bases). CDR1 is SGHVS and CDR2 is FNYEAQ in the germline V gene. CDR3 length: 16 residues. The ends were cut back, 6 bases at V and 0 bases at J, with 18 bases in the middle. This chain's CDR3 is CASSPARGPSSYEQYF. The CDR3 bases are TGTGCCAGCAGTCCTGCTAGGGGTCCTAGCTCCTACGAGCAGTACTTC.

This clonotype was seen repeatedly, ten times or more. J is TRBJ1-3 and V is TRBV12-3 or TRBV12-4; D is possibly TRBD1 (6 bases). This CDR3 has 15 amino acids. V lost 2 bases, J lost 5 bases, and 13 bases lay in between. CDR3 amino acids: CASSLSGTRRNTIYF. The CDR3 region has the DNA TGTGCCAGCAGTTTATCCGGGACACGTCGAAACACCATATATTTT.

This clonotype was picked up many times. The chain joins TRBV3-1 to TRBJ1-2, with 9 bases lining up with TRBD1. Per the germline V gene, CDR1 is LGHDT and CDR2 is YNNKEL (reference sequence). The junction had 8 bases not matched to a gene; V was cut back by 4 bases and J by 2 bases. The CDR3 length is 16 residues. CDR3 nucleotide sequence: TGTGCCAGCAGCCTTTGGGACAGGGCGGGGAACTATGGCTACACCTTC. It specifies CASSLWDRAGNYGYTF. The full variable domain, in which reference TRBV3-1 and TRBJ1-2 provide the parts outside the CDR3, is DTAVSQTPKYLVTQMGNDKSIKCEQNLGHDTMYWYKQDSKKFLKIMFSYNNKELIINETVPNRFSPKSPDKAHLNLHINSLELGDSAVYFCASSLWDRAGNYGYTFGSGTRLTVV.

The CDR3 DNA reads as TGTGCCAGCAGTTTTAAGGATACGCAGTATTTT. Encoded protein: CASSFKDTQYF. This rearrangement joins TRBV12-3 or TRBV12-4 to TRBJ2-3; D call uncertain. V lost 3 bases and J 6 bases, leaving 4 bases between the germline ends. The CDR3 sequence is 11 residues long.

This clonotype was counted between two and nine times. The chain recombines TRBV12-3 or TRBV12-4 with TRBJ1-4; D not resolved. CDR3 length equals 14 residues. V shed 4 bases and J shed 8 bases, with 14 bases lying between them. The DNA for the CDR3 is TGTGCCAGCAGTTCGTCCAGGATTGGGGAAAAACTGTTTTTT. Its protein product is CASSSSRIGEKLFF.

This clonotype was found once. The V call is TRBV5-1, the J call TRBJ2-3; 8 nucleotides align to TRBD2. Germline CDR1 and CDR2: SGHRS and YFSETQ. The CDR3 covers 18 residues. Trimming cost V 5 bases and J 0 bases; bases outside gene matches: 14. In DNA form, the CDR3 reads TGCGCCAGCAGTTTCCAAGTAGCGGGGACGATTAGCACAGATACGCAGTATTTT. Protein product: CASSFQVAGTISTDTQYF.

This clonotype was observed at least ten times. The gene calls are TRBV5-6 and TRBJ2-5; D not certain. The CDR3 totals 19 residues. Germline V gene data show CDR1 as SGHDT and CDR2 as YYEEEE. The V and J ends lost 2 bases and 4 bases respectively, with 27 bases between them. CDR3 coding DNA: TGTGCCAGCAGCTTCTCACTCCCACCCACGGGCGGCGGTTTAGAGACCCAGTACTTC. Translated: CASSFSLPPTGGGLETQYF.

The chain is built from TRBV29-1 and TRBJ1-1; D is uncertain. The CDR3 is 12 amino acids. Germline CDR1 reads SQVTM; CDR2 reads ANQGSEA. V was pared by 4 bases and J by 1 base, with 7 bases between. The DNA for the CDR3 is TGCAGCGTTGGCGCCGGGAACACTGAAGCTTTCTTT. Translated: CSVGAGNTEAFF.

This clonotype was recorded many times. The rearrangement links TRBV6-1 to TRBJ1-5, with D maybe TRBD1 (5 bases). Between the trimmed V and J ends, which lost 6 bases and 7 bases, there was a span of 25 bases. CDR3 length: 17 amino acids. The germline V gene encodes CDR1 MNHNS and CDR2 SASEGT. The CDR3 region has the DNA TGTGCCAGCAGAAATCGTCCGGGACCCCGGACCGACCAGCCCCAGCATTTT. This gives the protein CASRNRPGPRTDQPQHF.

This clonotype was picked up many times. The genes are TRBV5-1 and TRBJ2-1; either TRBD1 or TRBD2 may fit D (5 bases each). This CDR3 is built from 14 residues. CDR1 is SGHRS and CDR2 is YFSETQ in the germline V gene. V lost 6 bases, J lost 3 bases, and 13 bases lay in between. CDR3 loop: CASTPGTVYNEQFF. The CDR3 DNA is TGCGCCAGCACCCCCGGGACCGTCTACAATGAGCAGTTCTTC.

The rearrangement uses TRBV18 and TRBJ2-1, with 12 positions matching TRBD2. This CDR3 contains 16 residues. V lost 5 bases and J lost 5; bases outside the gene matches: 7. Looked up from germline, CDR1 is KGHSH and CDR2 is LQKENI. Written as DNA, the CDR3 is TGTGCCAGCTCATCTACGACTAGCGGGGGCAACAATGAGCAGTTCTTC. Its translation: CASSSTTSGGNNEQFF.